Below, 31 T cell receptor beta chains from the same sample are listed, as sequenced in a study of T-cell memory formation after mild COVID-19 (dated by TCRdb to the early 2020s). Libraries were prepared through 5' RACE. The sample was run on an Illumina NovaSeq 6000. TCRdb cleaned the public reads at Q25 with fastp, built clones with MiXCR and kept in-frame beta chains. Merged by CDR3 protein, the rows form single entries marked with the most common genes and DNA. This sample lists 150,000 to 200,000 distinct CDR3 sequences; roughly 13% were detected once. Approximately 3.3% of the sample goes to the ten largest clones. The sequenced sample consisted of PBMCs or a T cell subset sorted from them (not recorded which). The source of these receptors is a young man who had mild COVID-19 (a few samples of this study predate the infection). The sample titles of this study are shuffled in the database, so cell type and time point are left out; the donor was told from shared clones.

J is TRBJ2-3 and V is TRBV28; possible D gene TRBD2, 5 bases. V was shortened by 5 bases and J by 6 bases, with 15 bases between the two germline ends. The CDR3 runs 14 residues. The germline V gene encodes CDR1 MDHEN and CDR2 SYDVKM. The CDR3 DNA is TGTGCCAGCAGTCTCCTAAGCGGAGAGGATACGCAGTATTTT. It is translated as CASSLLSGEDTQYF. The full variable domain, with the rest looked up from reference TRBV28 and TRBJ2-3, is DVKVTQSSRYLVKRTGEKVFLECVQDMDHENMFWYRQDPGLGLRLIYFSYDVKMKEKGDIPEGYSVSREKKERFSLILESASTNQTSMYLCASSLLSGEDTQYFGPGTRLTVL.

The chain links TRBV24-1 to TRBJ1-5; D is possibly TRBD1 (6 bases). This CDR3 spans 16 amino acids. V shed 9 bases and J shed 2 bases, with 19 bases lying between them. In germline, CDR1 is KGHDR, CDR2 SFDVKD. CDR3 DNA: TGTGCCACCCATACCCACGGGGGCAAGGGCAATCAGCCCCAGCATTTT. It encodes CATHTHGGKGNQPQHF.

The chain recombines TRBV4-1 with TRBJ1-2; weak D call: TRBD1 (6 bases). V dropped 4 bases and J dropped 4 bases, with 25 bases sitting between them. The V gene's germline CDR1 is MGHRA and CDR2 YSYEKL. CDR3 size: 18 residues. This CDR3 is CASSPHSQGSVVSYGYTF. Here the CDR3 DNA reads TGCGCCAGCAGCCCCCATAGCCAGGGGAGTGTTGTAAGCTATGGCTACACCTTC.

CDR3 amino acids: CASSTGRPRISGYSNQPQHF. Written as DNA, the CDR3 is TGTGCCAGCAGCACGGGACGTCCGAGGATATCCGGATATAGCAATCAGCCCCAGCATTTT. The chain uses TRBV7-8 and TRBJ1-5; weak D call: TRBD1 (5 bases). The V end lost 5 bases, the J end lost 0 bases, and 26 bases lay between the germline ends. Germline V CDR1 and CDR2: SGHVS, FQNEAQ. This CDR3 spans 20 amino acids. Full variable domain (rest looked up from reference TRBV7-8 and TRBJ1-5): GAGVSQSPRYKVAKRGQDVALRCDPISGHVSLFWYQQALGQGPEFLTYFQNEAQLDKSGLPSDRFFAERPEGSVSTLKIQRTQQEDSAVYLCASSTGRPRISGYSNQPQHFGDGTRLSIL.

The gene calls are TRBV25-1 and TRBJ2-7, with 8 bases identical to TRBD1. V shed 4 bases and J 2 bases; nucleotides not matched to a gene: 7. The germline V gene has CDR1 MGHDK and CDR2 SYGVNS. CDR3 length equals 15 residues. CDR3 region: CASSVAGTGTYEQYF. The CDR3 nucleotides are TGTGCCAGCAGTGTTGCCGGGACAGGAACCTACGAGCAGTACTTC.

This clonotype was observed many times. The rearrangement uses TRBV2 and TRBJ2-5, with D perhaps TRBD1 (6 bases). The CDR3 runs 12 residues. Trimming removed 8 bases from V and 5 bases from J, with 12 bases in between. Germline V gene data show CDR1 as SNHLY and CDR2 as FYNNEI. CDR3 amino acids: CASSFTGETQYF. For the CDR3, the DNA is TGTGCCAGCTCCTTCACAGGGGAGACCCAGTACTTC.

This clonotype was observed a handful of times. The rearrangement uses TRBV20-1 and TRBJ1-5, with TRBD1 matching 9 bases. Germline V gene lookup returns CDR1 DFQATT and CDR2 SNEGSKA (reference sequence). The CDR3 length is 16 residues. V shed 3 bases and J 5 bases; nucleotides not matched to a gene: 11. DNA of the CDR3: TGCAGTGCTAGTTTAACAGGGGGCCAGTTGGATCAGCCCCAGCATTTT. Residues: CSASLTGGQLDQPQHF.

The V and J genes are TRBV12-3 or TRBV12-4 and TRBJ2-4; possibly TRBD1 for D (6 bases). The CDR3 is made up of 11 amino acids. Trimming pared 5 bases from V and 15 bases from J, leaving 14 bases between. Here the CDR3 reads CASSPRTVRYF. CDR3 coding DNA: TGTGCCAGCAGTCCGAGGACAGTCCGGTACTTC.

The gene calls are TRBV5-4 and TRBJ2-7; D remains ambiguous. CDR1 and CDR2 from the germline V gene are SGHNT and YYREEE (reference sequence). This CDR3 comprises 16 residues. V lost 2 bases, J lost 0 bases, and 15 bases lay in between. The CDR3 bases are TGTGCCAGCAGCTTAGGCGGCGGCATCCTCTCCTACGAGCAGTACTTC. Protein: CASSLGGGILSYEQYF. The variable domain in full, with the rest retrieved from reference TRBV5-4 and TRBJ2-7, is ETGVTQSPTHLIKTRGQQVTLRCSSQSGHNTVSWYQQALGQGPQFIFQYYREEENGRGNFPPRFSGLQFPNYSSELNVNALELDDSALYLCASSLGGGILSYEQYFGPGTRLTVT.

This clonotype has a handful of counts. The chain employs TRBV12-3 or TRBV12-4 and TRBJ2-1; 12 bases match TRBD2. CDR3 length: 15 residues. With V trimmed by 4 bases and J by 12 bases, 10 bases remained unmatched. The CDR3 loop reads CASSWRLAGDAMQFF. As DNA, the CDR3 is TGTGCCAGCAGTTGGCGACTAGCGGGGGACGCTATGCAGTTCTTC.

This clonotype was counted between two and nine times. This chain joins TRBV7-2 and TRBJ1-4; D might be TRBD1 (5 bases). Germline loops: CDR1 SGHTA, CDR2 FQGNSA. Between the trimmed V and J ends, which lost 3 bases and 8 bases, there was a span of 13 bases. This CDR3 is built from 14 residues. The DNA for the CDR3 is TGTGCCAGCAGCTTCGGAGGGGTTGGGGAAAAACTGTTTTTT. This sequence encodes CASSFGGVGEKLFF.

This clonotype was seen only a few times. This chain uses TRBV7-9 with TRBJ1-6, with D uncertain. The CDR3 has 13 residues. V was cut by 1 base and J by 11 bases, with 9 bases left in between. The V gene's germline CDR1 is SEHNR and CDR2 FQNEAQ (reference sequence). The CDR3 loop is CASSLVGAAPLHF. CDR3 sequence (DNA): TGTGCCAGCAGCTTAGTAGGTGCGGCACCCCTCCACTTT.

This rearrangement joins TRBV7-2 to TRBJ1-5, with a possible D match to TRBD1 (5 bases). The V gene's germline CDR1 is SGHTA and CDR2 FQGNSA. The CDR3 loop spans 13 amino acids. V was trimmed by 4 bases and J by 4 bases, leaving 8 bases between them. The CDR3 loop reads CASSSRGNQPQHF. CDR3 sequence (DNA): TGTGCCAGCAGCTCACGGGGGAATCAGCCCCAGCATTTT.

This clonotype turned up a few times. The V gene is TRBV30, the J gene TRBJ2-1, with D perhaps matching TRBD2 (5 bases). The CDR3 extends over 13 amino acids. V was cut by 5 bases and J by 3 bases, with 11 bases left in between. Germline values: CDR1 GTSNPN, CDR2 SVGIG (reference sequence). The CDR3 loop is CAWGSGYYNEQFF. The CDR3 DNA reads TGTGCCTGGGGAAGCGGCTACTACAATGAGCAGTTCTTC. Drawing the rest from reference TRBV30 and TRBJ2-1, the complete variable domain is SQTIHQWPATLVQPVGSPLSLECTVEGTSNPNLYWYRQAAGRGLQLLFYSVGIGQISSEVPQNLSASRPQDRQFILSSKKLLLSDSGFYLCAWGSGYYNEQFFGPGTRLTVL.

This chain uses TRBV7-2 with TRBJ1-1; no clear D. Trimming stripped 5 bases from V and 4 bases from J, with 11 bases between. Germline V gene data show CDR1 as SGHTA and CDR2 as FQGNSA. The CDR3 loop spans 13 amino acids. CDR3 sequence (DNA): TGTGCCAGCAGCACGATCCGGGCCACTGAAGCTTTCTTT. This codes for CASSTIRATEAFF.

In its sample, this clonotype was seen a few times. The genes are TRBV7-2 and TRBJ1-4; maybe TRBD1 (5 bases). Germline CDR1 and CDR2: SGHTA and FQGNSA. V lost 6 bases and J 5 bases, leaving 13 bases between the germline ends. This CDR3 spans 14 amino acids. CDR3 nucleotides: TGTGCCAGCAGGACCGGGACGGTCAATGAAAAACTGTTTTTT. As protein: CASRTGTVNEKLFF.

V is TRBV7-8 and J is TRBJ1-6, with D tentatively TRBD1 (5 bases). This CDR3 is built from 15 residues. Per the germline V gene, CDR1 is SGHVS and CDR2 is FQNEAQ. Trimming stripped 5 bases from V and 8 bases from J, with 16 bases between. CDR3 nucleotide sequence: TGTGCCAGCAGCAGCTGGCGGGGCTACGATTCACCCCTCCACTTT. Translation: CASSSWRGYDSPLHF. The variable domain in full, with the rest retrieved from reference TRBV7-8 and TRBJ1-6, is GAGVSQSPRYKVAKRGQDVALRCDPISGHVSLFWYQQALGQGPEFLTYFQNEAQLDKSGLPSDRFFAERPEGSVSTLKIQRTQQEDSAVYLCASSSWRGYDSPLHFGNGTRLTVT.

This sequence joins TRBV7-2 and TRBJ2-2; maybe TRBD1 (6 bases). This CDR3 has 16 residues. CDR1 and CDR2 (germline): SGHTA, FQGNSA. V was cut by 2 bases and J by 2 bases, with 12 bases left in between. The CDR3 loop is CASSLSQGRNTGELFF. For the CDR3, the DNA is TGTGCCAGCAGCTTATCACAGGGACGAAACACCGGGGAGCTGTTTTTT.

Here the CDR3 reads CASSLDRQAKETQYF. CDR3 sequence (DNA): TGTGCCAGCAGCTTAGACAGACAGGCCAAAGAGACCCAGTACTTC. This rearrangement joins TRBV7-2 to TRBJ2-5, with D tentatively TRBD1 (6 bases). CDR3 length: 15 residues. V lost 1 base and J lost 3, with 12 bases in between. The germline V gene has CDR1 SGHTA and CDR2 FQGNSA.

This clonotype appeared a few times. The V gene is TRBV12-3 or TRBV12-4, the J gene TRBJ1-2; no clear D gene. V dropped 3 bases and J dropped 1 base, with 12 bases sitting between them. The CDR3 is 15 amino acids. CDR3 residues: CASSLWGIFNYGYTF. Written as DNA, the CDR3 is TGTGCCAGCAGTTTGTGGGGAATCTTTAACTATGGCTACACCTTC.

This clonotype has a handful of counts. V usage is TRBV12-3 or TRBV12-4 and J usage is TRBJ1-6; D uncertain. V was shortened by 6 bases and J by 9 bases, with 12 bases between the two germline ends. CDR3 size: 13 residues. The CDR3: CASSLEESSPLHF. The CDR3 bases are TGTGCCAGCAGCCTCGAAGAAAGTTCACCCCTCCACTTT.

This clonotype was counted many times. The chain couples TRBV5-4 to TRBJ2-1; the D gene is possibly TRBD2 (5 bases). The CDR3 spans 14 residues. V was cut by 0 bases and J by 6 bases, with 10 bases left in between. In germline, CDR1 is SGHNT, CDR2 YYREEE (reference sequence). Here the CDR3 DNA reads TGTGCCAGCAGCTTGGAGCTAGCCGGCAATGAGCAGTTCTTC. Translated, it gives CASSLELAGNEQFF.

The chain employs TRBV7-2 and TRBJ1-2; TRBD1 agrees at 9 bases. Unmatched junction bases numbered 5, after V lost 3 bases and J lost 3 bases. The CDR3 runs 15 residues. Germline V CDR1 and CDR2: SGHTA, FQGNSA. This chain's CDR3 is CASSFGTGRYYGYTF. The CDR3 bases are TGTGCCAGCAGCTTCGGGACAGGGAGATACTATGGCTACACCTTC.

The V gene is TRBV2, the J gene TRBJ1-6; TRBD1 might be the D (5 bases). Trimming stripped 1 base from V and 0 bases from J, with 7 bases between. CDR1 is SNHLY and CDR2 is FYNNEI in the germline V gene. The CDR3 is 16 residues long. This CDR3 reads CASSEGGSSYNSPLHF. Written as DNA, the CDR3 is TGTGCCAGCAGTGAAGGGGGGAGCTCCTATAATTCACCCCTCCACTTT.

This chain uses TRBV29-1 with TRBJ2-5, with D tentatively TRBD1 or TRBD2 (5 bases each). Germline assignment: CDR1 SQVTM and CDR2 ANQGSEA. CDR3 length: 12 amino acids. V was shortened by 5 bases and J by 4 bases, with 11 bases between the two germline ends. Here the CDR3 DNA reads TGCAGCGTTTGGTTGGGGGTAGAGACCCAGTACTTC. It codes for CSVWLGVETQYF.

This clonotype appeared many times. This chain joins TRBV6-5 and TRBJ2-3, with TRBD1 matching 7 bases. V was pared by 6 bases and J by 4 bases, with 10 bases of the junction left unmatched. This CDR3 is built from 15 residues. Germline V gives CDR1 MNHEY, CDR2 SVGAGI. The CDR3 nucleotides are TGTGCCAGCAGCCCGACAGGGTTCGGGGCAGATACGCAGTATTTT. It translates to CASSPTGFGADTQYF.

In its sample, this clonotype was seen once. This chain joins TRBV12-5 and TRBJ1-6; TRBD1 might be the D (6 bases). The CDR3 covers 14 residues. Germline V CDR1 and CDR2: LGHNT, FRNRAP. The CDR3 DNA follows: TGTGCGGGGGCTCACGGAATGGGGTGGTCACCCCTCCACTTT. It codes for CAGAHGMGWSPLHF.

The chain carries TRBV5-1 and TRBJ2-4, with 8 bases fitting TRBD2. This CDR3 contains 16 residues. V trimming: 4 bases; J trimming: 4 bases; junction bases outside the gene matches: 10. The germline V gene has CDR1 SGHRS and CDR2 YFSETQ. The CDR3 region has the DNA TGCGCCAGCAGCGACGAGCGGGGGCATTCGAAAAACATTCAGTACTTC. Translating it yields CASSDERGHSKNIQYF.

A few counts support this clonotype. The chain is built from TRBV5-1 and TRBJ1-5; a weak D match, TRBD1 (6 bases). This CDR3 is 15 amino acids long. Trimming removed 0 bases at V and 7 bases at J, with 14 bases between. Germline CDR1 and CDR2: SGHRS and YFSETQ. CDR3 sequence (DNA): TGCGCCAGCAGCTTGGCCCCAGGGGCCGGACAGCCCCAGCATTTT. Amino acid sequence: CASSLAPGAGQPQHF.

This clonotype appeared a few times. CDR3: CASSPGVGNEKLFF. The CDR3, as DNA: TGCGCCAGCAGCCCCGGCGTAGGTAATGAAAAACTGTTTTTT. The V and J genes are TRBV5-1 and TRBJ1-4; D uncertain. This CDR3 is 14 amino acids long. Deletions cut 4 bases from V and 4 bases from J, with 11 bases between. CDR1 and CDR2 (germline): SGHRS, YFSETQ.

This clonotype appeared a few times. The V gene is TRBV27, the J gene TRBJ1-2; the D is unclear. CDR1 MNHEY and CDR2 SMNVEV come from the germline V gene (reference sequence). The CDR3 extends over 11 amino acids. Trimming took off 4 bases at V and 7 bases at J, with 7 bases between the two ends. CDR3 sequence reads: CASSSGVGYTF. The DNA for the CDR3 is TGTGCCAGCAGTTCTGGGGTTGGCTACACCTTC.